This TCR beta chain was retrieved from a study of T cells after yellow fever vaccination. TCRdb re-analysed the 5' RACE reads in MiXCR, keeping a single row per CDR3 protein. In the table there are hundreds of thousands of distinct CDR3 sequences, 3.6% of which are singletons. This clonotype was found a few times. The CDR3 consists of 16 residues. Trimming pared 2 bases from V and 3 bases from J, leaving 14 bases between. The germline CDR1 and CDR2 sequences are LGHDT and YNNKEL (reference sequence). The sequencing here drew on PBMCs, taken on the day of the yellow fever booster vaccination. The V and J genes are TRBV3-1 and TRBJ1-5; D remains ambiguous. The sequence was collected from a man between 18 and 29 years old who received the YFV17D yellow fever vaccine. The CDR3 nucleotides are TGTGCCAGCAGCCAACTCTCAGGCACTAACAATCAGCCCCAGCATTTT. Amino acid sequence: CASSQLSGTNNQPQHF.